This TCR beta chain was retrieved from a study of blood T cell repertoires in COVID-19 (dated by TCRdb to the early 2020s). Context from the whole study: Samples from collaborators originated in the United States, Italy and Spain and spanned both the acute and convalescent phases of COVID-19. Where available, HLA class I and class II types were obtained from metadata supplied by the sample provider rather than from assay-based typing. The material from the prospective study consisted of cDNA or gDNA derived from T cells, B-cell-depleted T cells, or PBMCs. The repertoires were released in a freely available public database meant as a resource for research on the immune response to SARS-CoV-2. The samples were drawn from the first 160 participants of the ongoing ImmuneRACE study and from some 1,300 subjects provided by 6 global collaborators. Deeply sampled blood TCRbeta repertoires from subjects exposed to, actively infected with, or recovered from COVID-19 were included in the dataset. The sample metadata nearly always contained a de-identified subject ID, COVID-19 status, age in years and sex.

TCRbeta CDR3 regions were amplified from genomic DNA by means of the immunoSEQ Assay, a bias-controlled multiplex PCR. For the original study's pipeline: Nucleated cell counts per sample were estimated from amplification of reference gene primers within the assay. To quantify the absolute abundance of each unique TCRbeta CDR3 rearrangement, sequence reads were collapsed and filtered. For each sample, productive Simpson clonality was calculated as the square root of Simpson's diversity index over productive rearrangements. The table comes from immuneACCESS by way of TCRdb, which keeps in-frame sequences with V and J called. Part of the clones is missing from these tables; in studies checked, under half for an unresolved V gene and the rest for unknown reasons. D and trimming were read from the DNA, whereas the V and J calls and clone size are those reported in that table. This sample gives approximately 240,000 clones in total; around four fifths of them show up just once. Jointly, the top ten make up around 4.1% of the sample.

At the junction V is shortened by 4 bases and J by 0 bases, with 11 bases in between. Including the terminal cysteine and valine, the CDR3 comprises 14 residues. The read is trimmed to its CDR3 DNA, 42 bases read in frame from base 1. The germline V gene yields SGHRS for CDR1 and YFSETQ for CDR2. The research as a whole found: The amount of clinical and demographic metadata varied by source and participant and was provided uncurated.

Remarks on this clone: What this receptor recognizes is not known. It has no much larger one-base neighbor in the sample; base qualities were not kept.

The collaborating institutions used their own protocols to collect whole blood in K2EDTA tubes. For TCRbeta analysis, collaborators shipped samples in one of three forms: frozen whole blood, isolated PBMCs, or DNA extracted from either of those sample types. Sequencing used peripheral blood. The V and J genes are TRBV5-1 and TRBJ2-7, with no confidently assigned D gene. This TCR was recovered from a middle-aged woman with active or convalescent COVID-19. The DNA sequence is as follows: TGCGCCAGCAGCCAAATCTACGGCTCCTACGAGCAGTACGTC. The translation is CASSQIYGSYEQYV.